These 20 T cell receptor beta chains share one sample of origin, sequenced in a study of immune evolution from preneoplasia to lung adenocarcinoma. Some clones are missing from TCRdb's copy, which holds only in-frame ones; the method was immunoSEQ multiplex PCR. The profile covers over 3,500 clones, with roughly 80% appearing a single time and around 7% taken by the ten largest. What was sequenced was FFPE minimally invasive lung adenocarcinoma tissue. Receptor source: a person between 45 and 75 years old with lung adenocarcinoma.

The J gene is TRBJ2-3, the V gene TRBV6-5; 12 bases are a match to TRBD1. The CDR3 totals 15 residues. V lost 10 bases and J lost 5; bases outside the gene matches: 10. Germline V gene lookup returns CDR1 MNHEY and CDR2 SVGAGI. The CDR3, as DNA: TGTGCCACCCTGAGGGACAGGGGGCGCATAGATACGCAGTATTTT. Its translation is CATLRDRGRIDTQYF.

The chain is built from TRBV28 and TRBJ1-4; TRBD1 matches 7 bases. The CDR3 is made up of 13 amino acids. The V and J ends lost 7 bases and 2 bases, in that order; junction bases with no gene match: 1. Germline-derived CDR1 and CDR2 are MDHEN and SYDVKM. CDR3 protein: CASIGGTNEKLFF. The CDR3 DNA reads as TGTGCCAGCATAGGGGGCACTAATGAAAAACTGTTTTTT.

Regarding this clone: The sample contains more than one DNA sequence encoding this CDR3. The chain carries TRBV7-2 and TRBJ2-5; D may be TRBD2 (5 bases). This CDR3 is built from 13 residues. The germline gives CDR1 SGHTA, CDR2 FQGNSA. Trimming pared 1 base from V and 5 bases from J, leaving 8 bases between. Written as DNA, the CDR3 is TGTGCCAGCAGCTTAGGGGAGTTGGAGACCCAGTACTTC. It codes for CASSLGELETQYF.

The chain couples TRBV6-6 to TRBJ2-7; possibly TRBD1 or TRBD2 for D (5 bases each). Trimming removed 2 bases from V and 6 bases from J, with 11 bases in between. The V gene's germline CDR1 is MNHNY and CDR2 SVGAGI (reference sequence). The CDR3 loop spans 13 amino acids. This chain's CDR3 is CASSYLSGGEQYF. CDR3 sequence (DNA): TGTGCCAGCAGTTACCTCTCTGGGGGCGAGCAGTACTTC.

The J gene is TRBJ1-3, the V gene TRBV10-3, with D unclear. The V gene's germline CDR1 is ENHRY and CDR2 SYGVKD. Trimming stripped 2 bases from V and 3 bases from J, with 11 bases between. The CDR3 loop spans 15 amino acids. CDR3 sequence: CAISETALSGNTIYF. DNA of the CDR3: TGTGCCATCAGTGAGACCGCGTTGAGTGGAAACACCATATATTTT.

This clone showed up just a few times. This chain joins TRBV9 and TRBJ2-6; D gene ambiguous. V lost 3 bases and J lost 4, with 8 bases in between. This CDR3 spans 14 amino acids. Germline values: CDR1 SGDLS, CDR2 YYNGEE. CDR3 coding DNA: TGTGCCAGCAGCGCTATGGTAGGGGCCAACGTCCTGACTTTC. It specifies CASSAMVGANVLTF.

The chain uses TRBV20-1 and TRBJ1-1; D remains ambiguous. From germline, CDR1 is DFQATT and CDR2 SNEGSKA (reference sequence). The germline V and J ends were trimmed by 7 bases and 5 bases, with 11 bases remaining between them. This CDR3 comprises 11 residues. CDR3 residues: CSEDRRTEAFF. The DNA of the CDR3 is TGCAGTGAGGACCGGAGGACTGAAGCTTTCTTT.

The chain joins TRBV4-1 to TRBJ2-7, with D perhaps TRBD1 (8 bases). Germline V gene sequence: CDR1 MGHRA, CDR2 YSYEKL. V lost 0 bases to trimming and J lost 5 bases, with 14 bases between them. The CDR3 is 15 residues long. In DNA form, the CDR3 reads TGCGCCAGCAGCCAAGATCCAACAGGGGGGGACGAGCAGTACTTC. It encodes CASSQDPTGGDEQYF.

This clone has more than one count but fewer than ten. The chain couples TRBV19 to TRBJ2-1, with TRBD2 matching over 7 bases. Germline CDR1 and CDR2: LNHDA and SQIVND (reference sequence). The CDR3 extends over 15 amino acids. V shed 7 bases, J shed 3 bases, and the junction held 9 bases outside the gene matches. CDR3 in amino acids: CASTQGREFYNEQFF. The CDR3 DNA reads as TGTGCCAGTACCCAAGGGCGGGAGTTCTACAATGAGCAGTTCTTC.

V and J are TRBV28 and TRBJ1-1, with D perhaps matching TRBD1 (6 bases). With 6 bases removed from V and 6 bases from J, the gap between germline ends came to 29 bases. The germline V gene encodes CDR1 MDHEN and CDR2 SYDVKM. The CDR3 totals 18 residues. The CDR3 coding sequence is TGTGCCAGCAGACCTAGTAAAATAGACAGGTTAATTCCCCCTGAAGCTTTCTTT. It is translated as CASRPSKIDRLIPPEAFF. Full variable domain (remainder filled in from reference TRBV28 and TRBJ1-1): DVKVTQSSRYLVKRTGEKVFLECVQDMDHENMFWYRQDPGLGLRLIYFSYDVKMKEKGDIPEGYSVSREKKERFSLILESASTNQTSMYLCASRPSKIDRLIPPEAFFGQGTRLTVV.

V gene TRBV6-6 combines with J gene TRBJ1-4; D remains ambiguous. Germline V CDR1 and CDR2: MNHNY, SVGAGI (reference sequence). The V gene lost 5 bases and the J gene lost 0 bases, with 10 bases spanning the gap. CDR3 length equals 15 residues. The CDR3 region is CASSPRESTNEKLFF. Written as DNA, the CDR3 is TGTGCCAGCAGTCCCCGGGAGTCAACTAATGAAAAACTGTTTTTT.

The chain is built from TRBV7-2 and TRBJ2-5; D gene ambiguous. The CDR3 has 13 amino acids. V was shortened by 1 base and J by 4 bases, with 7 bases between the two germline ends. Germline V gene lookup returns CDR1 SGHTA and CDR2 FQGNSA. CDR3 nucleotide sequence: TGTGCCAGCAGCTTAGTTGTGAGAGAGACCCAGTACTTC. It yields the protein CASSLVVRETQYF.

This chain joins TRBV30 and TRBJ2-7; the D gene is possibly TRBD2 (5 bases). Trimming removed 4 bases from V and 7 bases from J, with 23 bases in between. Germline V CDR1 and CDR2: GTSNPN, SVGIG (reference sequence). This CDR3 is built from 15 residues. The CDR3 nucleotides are TGTGCCTGGATGCGCGGGCAGGTTGTGTCCGGGGAGCAGTACTTC. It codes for CAWMRGQVVSGEQYF.

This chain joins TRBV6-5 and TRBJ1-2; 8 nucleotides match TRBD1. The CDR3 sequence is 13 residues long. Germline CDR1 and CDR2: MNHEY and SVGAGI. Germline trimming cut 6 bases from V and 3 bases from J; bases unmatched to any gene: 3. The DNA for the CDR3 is TGTGCCAGCAGCCCGACAGGGGACTATGGCTACACCTTC. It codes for CASSPTGDYGYTF.

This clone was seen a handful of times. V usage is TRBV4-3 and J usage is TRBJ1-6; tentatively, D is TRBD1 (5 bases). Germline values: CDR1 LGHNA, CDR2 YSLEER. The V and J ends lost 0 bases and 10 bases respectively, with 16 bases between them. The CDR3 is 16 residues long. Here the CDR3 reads CASSQDSVGDGSPLHF. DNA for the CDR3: TGCGCCAGCAGCCAAGATTCGGTGGGGGATGGATCACCCCTCCACTTT.

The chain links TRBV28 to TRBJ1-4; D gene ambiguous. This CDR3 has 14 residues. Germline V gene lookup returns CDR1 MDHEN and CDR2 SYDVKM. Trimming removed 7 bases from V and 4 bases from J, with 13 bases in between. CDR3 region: CASTPGSRNEKLFF. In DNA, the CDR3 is TGTGCCAGCACCCCCGGTTCCCGTAATGAAAAACTGTTTTTT.

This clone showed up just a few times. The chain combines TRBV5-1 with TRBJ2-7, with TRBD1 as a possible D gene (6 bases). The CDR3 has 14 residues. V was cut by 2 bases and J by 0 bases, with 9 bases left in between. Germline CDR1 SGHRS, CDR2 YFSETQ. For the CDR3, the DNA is TGCGCCAGCAGCTTAGGACAGAGCTCCTACGAGCAGTACTTC. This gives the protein CASSLGQSSYEQYF.

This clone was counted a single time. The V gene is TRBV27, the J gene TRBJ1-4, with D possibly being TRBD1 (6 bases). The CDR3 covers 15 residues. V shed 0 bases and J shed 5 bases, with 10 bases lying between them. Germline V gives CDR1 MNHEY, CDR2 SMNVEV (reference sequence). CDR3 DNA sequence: TGTGCCAGCAGTTTATCAGGGGGGAACAATGAAAAACTGTTTTTT. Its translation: CASSLSGGNNEKLFF. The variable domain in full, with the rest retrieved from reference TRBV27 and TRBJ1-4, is EAQVTQNPRYLITVTGKKLTVTCSQNMNHEYMSWYRQDPGLGLRQIYYSMNVEVTDKGDVPEGYKVSRKEKRNFPLILESPSPNQTSLYFCASSLSGGNNEKLFFGSGTQLSVL.

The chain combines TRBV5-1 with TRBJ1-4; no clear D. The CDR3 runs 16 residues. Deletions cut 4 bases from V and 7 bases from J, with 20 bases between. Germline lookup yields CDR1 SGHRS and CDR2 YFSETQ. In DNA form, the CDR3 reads TGCGCCAGCAGCGACGCTAGGACTTCCGCACTTGAAAAACTGTTTTTT. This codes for CASSDARTSALEKLFF. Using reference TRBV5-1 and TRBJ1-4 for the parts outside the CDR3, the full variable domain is KAGVTQTPRYLIKTRGQQVTLSCSPISGHRSVSWYQQTPGQGLQFLFEYFSETQRNKGNFPGRFSGRQFSNSRSEMNVSTLELGDSALYLCASSDARTSALEKLFFGSGTQLSVL.

The DNA of the CDR3 is TGTGCCAGCAGCCTTCTTCGACTAGCGGGGAGAAACAATGAGCAGTTCTTC. Translating it yields CASSLLRLAGRNNEQFF. The chain carries TRBV7-9 and TRBJ2-1; 11 nucleotides match TRBD2. The length of the CDR3 is 17 residues. The V gene's germline CDR1 is SEHNR and CDR2 FQNEAQ (reference sequence). Trimming removed 5 bases from V and 5 bases from J; junction bases left unmatched: 11.